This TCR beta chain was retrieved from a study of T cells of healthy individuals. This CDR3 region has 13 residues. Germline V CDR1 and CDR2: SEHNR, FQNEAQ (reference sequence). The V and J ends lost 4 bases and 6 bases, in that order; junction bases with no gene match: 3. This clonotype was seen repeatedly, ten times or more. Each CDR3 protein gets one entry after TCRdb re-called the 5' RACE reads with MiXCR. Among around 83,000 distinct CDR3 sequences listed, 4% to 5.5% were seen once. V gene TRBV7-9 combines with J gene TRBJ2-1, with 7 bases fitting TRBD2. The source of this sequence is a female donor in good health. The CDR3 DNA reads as TGTGCCAGCAGCTGGGAGGGAGTCAATGAGCAGTTCTTC. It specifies CASSWEGVNEQFF.